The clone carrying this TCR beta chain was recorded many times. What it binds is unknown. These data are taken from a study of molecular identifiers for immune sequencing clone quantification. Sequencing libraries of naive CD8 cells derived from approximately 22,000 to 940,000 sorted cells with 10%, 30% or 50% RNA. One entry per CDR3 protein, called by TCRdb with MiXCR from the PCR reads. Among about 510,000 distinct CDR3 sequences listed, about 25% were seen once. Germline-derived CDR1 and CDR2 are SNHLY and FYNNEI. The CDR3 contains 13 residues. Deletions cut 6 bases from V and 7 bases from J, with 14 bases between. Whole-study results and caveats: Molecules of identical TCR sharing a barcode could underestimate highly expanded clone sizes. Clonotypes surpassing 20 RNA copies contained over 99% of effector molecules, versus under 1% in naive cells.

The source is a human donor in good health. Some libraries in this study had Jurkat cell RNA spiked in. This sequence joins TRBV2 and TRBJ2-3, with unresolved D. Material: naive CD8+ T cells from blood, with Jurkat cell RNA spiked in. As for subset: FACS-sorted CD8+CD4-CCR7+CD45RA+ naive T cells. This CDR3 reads CASRAELENTQYF. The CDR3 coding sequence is TGTGCCAGCAGGGCAGAACTGGAAAATACGCAGTATTTT.